This T cell receptor beta chain stems from a study of shared clonotypes between healthy human individuals. Broader study findings: In several donors, around 4.8% of naive CD4 clonotypes appeared in common.

Positive CCR7 selection of CD45RO-negative cells yielded the naive CD8 cells, and terminally differentiated effector memory CD45RA+ cells were excluded. In the case of this clone: As yet, its antigen is unknown.

The CDR3 is made up of 13 amino acids. Germline values: CDR1 MGHRA, CDR2 YSYEKL. Trimming took 5 bases from V and 5 from J, leaving 9 bases between them. Repertoires were generated with immunoSEQ multiplex PCR, while TCRdb's copy carries only in-frame clones and drops some. The sample lists around 550,000 clones, 95% occurring once. This receptor was taken from a woman in her thirties in good health. V usage is TRBV4-1 and J usage is TRBJ2-2, with D tentatively TRBD2 (5 bases). The material sequenced was naive CD8+ T cells sorted from blood. CDR3 coding DNA: TGCGCCAGCAGCTTCGGACTGACCGGGGAGCTGTTTTTT. Its translation: CASSFGLTGELFF.